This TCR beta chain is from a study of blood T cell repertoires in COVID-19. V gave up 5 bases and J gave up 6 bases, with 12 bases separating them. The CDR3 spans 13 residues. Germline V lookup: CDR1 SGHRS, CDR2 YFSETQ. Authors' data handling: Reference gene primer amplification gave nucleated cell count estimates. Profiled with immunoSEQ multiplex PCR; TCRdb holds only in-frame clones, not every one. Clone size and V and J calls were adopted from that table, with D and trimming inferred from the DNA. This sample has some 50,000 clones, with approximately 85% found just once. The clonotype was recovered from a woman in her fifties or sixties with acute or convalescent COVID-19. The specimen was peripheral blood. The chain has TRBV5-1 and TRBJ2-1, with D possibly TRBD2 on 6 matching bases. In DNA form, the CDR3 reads TGCGCCAGCAGGGACTATCCCTCCAATGAGCAGTTCTTC. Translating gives CASRDYPSNEQFF.